This TCR beta chain is from a study of blood T cell repertoires in COVID-19. Across the whole study: Spain, Italy and the United States supplied samples that represented acute and convalescent COVID-19. The analysed material was cDNA or gDNA that came from T cells, B-cell-depleted T cells, or PBMCs.

Concerning this clone: Different DNA sequences within this sample yield the same CDR3.

Enrolment of Seattle patients took place during active infection, and they were followed longitudinally. V lost 0 bases to trimming and J lost 8 bases, with 6 bases between them. The CDR3 runs 13 residues. The germline CDR1 and CDR2 sequences are SGHTS and YDEGEE. Clones were sequenced by immunoSEQ multiplex PCR, and TCRdb holds only the in-frame ones, with some missing. The sample yields fewer than 450,000 clones, 85% to 90% seen once. Specimen: peripheral blood. The V call is TRBV5-8, the J call TRBJ1-6; D may be TRBD1 (5 bases). The receptor's source is a woman in her seventies with COVID-19, enrolled during active disease. CDR3 amino acids: CASSLAGDSPLHF. The CDR3 nucleotides are TGTGCCAGCAGCTTGGCGGGGGATTCACCCCTCCACTTT.